This record looks at one T cell receptor beta chain sequence and its context. It has no known antigen specificity. Within one base of it there is no much larger clone, and no base qualities were kept. The cohort comprised several hundred healthy bone marrow donors. Cohort members were all nominally healthy when sampled, although unrecorded immune exposures were likely present. The donor tested CMV seropositive and was one of the 289 seropositive cohort members. A peripheral blood sample was provided by each donor, and peripheral blood mononuclear cells were used for TCR beta sequencing. The Qiagen DNeasy Blood Extraction Kit was used to extract genomic DNA from the blood cell samples. These data belong to a study of cytomegalovirus exposure and HLA in healthy donors (dated by TCRdb to between 2016 and 2019). Context from the whole study: An earlier analysis of approximately 640 of the donors reported 250 to 300 Gb of sequence data and 117 million unique TCR beta sequences from 150 million to 200 million T cells. The study combined high-throughput TCR immunosequencing, statistical association of individual TCRs with disease status, and machine learning to predict cytomegalovirus infection status. In addition to the first cohort of 666 subjects, a separate validation cohort of 120 different subjects was used. Of the approximately 400 genotyped donors, approximately 82% fell in the genetic ancestry cluster associated with self-reported Caucasian donors. An early release covering just under 650 HLA-typed donors comprised about 300 gigabases of sequencing data and 65 million to 100 million unique TCR sequences. The number of typed donors differed by locus: about 620-630 for A, B, C, DRB1 and DQB1; roughly 510 for DQA1; 606 for DPA1; and around 450 for DPB1. An earlier analysis of approximately 500 of the donors applied high-throughput TCR beta sequencing to assess whether each TCR beta V gene segment acted as functional or pseudogenic. To study patterns of TCR occurrence, a later analysis re-analyzed previously published TCR beta repertoires from around 670 donors and added high-resolution HLA genotyping. All discovery cohort repertoires had been generated on a single sequencing platform. Roughly five DR-DQ haplotypes were handled as single units for association and clustering because linkage in the cohort was strong. The T cell repertoires of some 700 subjects were profiled by immunosequencing and related to cytomegalovirus serostatus. Both class I and class II loci were covered by HLA typing, at four-digit resolution. In a later genetic analysis, genome-wide SNP genotypes for about 55% of the 666 donors were used, and that subset was treated as a discovery cohort. Across 300 to 400 genotyped donors of the cohort, an average of roughly 200,000 unique TCR beta nucleotide sequences per donor were sequenced, and around 20% of those sequences were non-productive. Donor age, sex, ethnicity and CMV serostatus were compiled together with the repertoire data. The study was designed to test whether signatures of past pathogen exposure could be identified by cataloging public T cell receptors. Rather than drawing on any new phenotypic data, the later analysis identified candidate immune exposures from TCR beta sequences and the way those sequences occurred across donors.

From a lookup of the germline V gene, CDR1 and CDR2 are SGHTA and FQGNSA. V has 4 bases trimmed and J has 0 bases trimmed; junction bases matching no gene number 1. From the cysteine through the phenylalanine, the CDR3 covers 15 amino acids. Only the CDR3 DNA stays, 45 bases, in frame from base 1. Library prep was done by the immunoSEQ multiplex PCR assay. For the multiplex PCR, a mixture combining 60 forward primers for TCR Vbeta segments and 13 reverse primers for TCR Jbeta segments was used. Amplification of the CDR3 region of rearranged TCR beta genes was performed with a multiplex PCR assay on genomic DNA. The amplified TCR beta libraries were sequenced on the Illumina HiSeq System as 87-base-pair reads. Per the original workflow: A later analysis counted approximately 74 million unique TCR beta chains across the 666 repertoires, and roughly 11 million of these chains were shared by at least two donors. A nearest-neighbor algorithm error-corrected the raw reads and collapsed the reads into unique sequences, merging closely related sequences to remove PCR and sequencing errors. Alignment of CDR3 sequences to IMGT reference sequences was used to assign V, D and J gene segments. For a sequence to be retained, a match of at least six nucleotides was required to both a V gene segment and a J gene segment. Rearrangements were classified as productive when the CDR3 lacked stop codons and remained in frame with V and J, and all other rearrangements were classified as non-productive. Following IMGT convention, CDR3 was defined as the stretch from the second conserved V-encoded cysteine up to the conserved J-encoded phenylalanine. The earlier analysis of some 600 of the donors excluded sequences that lacked an unambiguous match to a single V gene segment. In an earlier analysis of 587 of the donors, a V segment was called functional when productive rearrangements were above 56.7%, and segregating when the standard deviation between donors exceeded 5%. A statistical classification framework was built to diagnose cytomegalovirus status from the catalog of TCR beta chain sequences. In a later analysis, V and J genes were assigned by comparing TCR nucleotide sequences against IMGT/GENE-DB human TR gene sequences. Using the TCRdist pipeline, a later analysis assigned CDR3 sequences along with most-parsimonious VDJ recombination scenarios. In a later analysis, each TCR beta chain was defined by its CDR3 amino acid sequence together with its V-gene family, and reads lacking a unique V-gene family were excluded. As a way to deal with suspected cross-contamination and a sequencing artifact, a later analysis dropped over 550 nucleotide sequences that were highly shared and had low generation probability. In a later analysis, a clonal expansion index was calculated for each public chain from normalized within-repertoire ranks of inferred template counts. Generation probabilities in a later analysis came from a VDJ recombination model fitted to out-of-frame rearrangements, and those results were checked against IGoR. Hypergeometric tests were used in a later analysis to score TCR-TCR, TCR-HLA and TCR-CMV co-occurrence, with a repertoire-size bias correction applied to the TCR pairs. False discovery rates were estimated in a later analysis by permuting HLA or CMV assignments 20 times. In a later analysis, co-occurring TCRs were grouped using DBSCAN, with TCRdist sequence similarity added in when clustering inside HLA-allele-positive subsets. Co-occurrence clustering excluded repertoires with fewer than 30,000 or more than 120,000 public chains, plus five with anomalous nucleotide sharing. The source is immuneACCESS, and TCRdb retained only in-frame sequences with V and J called. Part of the clones is not carried over; for the studies checked, unresolved V genes explain less than half of this, and the remainder is unexplained. V and J calls and clone size are as listed in that table; D and trimming were resolved from the DNA. This sample holds 160,000 or so clones; approximately 78% were observed only once. The leading ten clones occupy roughly 7.7% of the sample.

Paper-wide results and their limitations: Because HLA typing was unavailable for some donors at each locus, only the typed subset was used in association tests. In vitro tests confirmed that three of the cytomegalovirus-associated TCR beta chains recognize cytomegalovirus antigens. The sequencing pipeline was judged likely to have produced a cluster of highly shared sequence variants as a technical artifact. A later analysis found that TCR association rates varied across HLA loci, with DRB1 alleles showing the most associated TCRs and HLA-C alleles the fewest. Compared with equally common non-associated chains, HLA-associated TCR beta chains in a later analysis were more clonally expanded and had lower generation probabilities. In an earlier analysis of approximately 590 of the donors, most TCR beta V segments appeared in productive rearrangements about 90% or about 30% of the time, broadly matching IMGT annotations. A further reported finding was that TCR beta sequences accurately predicted the HLA-A and HLA-B alleles for most subjects in the first cohort. Only TCR beta chains were sequenced in this cohort, and the absence of alpha or paired-chain data limited detectable features. Immune exposure information for the cohort was limited to CMV serostatus. Specific HLA alleles were associated with around 18,000 TCR beta sequences at a false discovery rate of 0.05 in a later analysis. A later analysis found that most CMV-associated TCR beta chains appeared HLA-restricted, with HLA associations seemingly driven largely by CMV exposure. Presence/absence analyses assumed roughly uniform sequencing depth across donors, an assumption that may not hold. The study listed 150 to 200 TCR beta chains as associated with cytomegalovirus. An association between a missense DCLRE1C variant and V-gene and J-gene trimming of TCR beta chains was found in a later genetic analysis and replicated in an independent cohort. The authors suggested that the approach could potentially be extended to other disease states and immunological phenotypes. Correlated functional status among segregating V segments might be attributable to linkage disequilibrium, but an unknown experimental factor could not be ruled out. Strong co-occurrence of HLA alleles, especially DR and DQ, made assigning TCR associations to individual alleles difficult. A later genetic analysis reported fewer N-insertions in productive TCRs among donors in an Asian-associated ancestry cluster than the roughly 690-donor mean. Because the 87-base-pair reads could not distinguish some IMGT-functional V segments, including TRBV6-2 and TRBV6-3, those segments were excluded. In a later analysis, several top co-occurrence clusters were reported to appear linked to parvovirus B19, influenza, CMV and Epstein-Barr virus. In both the original and validation cohorts, the classifier was reported to diagnose cytomegalovirus status with high specificity and sensitivity. While some public TCRs were present in many individuals, most TCR sequences turned up only very rarely across donors. Because counts were too low, roughly 17 rarely observed V segments, including chromosome 9 orphons, were left out of the earlier analysis of some 600 of the donors.

Recombination joined TRBV7-2 with TRBJ2-1; TRBD2 fits 9 bases in the junction. This clonotype was obtained from a woman aged 25 to 39 in good health and CMV-seropositive. The sample comprised PBMCs. Here the CDR3 is given as CASSSRGGSYNEQFF. The DNA sequence reads TGTGCCAGCAGCTCGCGGGGGGGCTCCTACAATGAGCAGTTCTTC.